This T cell receptor (beta chain) is drawn from a study of molecular identifiers for immune sequencing clone quantification. Study results and limitations: Single-cell amounts of spiked Jurkat TCR RNA were reportedly detectable among about a million naive cells. Clonotypes topping 20 RNA copies carried over 97% of effector molecules but under 1% of naive ones.

Making the bulk TCR libraries relied on previously described methods and listed TCR primers. A single record per CDR3 protein comes from TCRdb applying MiXCR to the PCR reads. The table records 50,000 to 70,000 distinct CDR3 sequences, about a fifth of them present only once. The CDR3 spans 15 residues. Trimming removed 6 bases at V and 0 bases at J, with 12 bases between. Germline V gene sequence: CDR1 MDHEN, CDR2 SYDVKM. A remark on this clonotype: Its antigen remains unknown.

Sorted inputs of roughly 19,000 to 1,100,000 cells, with 10%, 30% or 50% RNA, yielded naive CD8 libraries. The clonotype was recovered from a human donor in good health. Some libraries in this study had Jurkat cell RNA spiked in. The source material was naive CD8+ T cells from blood, with Jurkat cell RNA spiked in. Noted subset: FACS-sorted CD8+CD4-CCR7+CD45RA+ naive T cells. The rearrangement links TRBV28 to TRBJ2-1, with D unclear. CDR3 nucleotides: TGTGCCAGCAGCCGGACCCCGAGCTCCTACAATGAGCAGTTCTTC. This translates into CASSRTPSSYNEQFF. Full variable domain (remainder filled in from reference TRBV28 and TRBJ2-1): DVKVTQSSRYLVKRTGEKVFLECVQDMDHENMFWYRQDPGLGLRLIYFSYDVKMKEKGDIPEGYSVSREKKERFSLILESASTNQTSMYLCASSRTPSSYNEQFFGPGTRLTVL.